This T cell receptor (beta chain) is from a study of CD8 T cells in Susac syndrome. General study findings and limits: Acknowledgment was made by the study that its TCR sequencing and HLA analysis involved a relatively small number of individuals.

This CDR3 has 12 amino acids. CDR1 is SGHTA, CDR2 FQGNSA, per germline. V gave up 5 bases and J gave up 9 bases, with 11 bases separating them. As to this clonotype: Its target is unknown.

RNA amounts of roughly 0.5 to 1 ug underwent reverse transcription with random hexamers. Amplification of TCR beta CDR3 used immunoSEQ multiplex PCR across 54 Vbeta and 13 Jbeta. TCRdb reprocessed the immunoSEQ multiplex PCR reads via MiXCR and lists one record per CDR3 protein. The repertoire has 160,000 or so distinct CDR3 sequences, roughly 95% of them found once; the top ten carry 0.16%. Sequencing of TCR beta covered CD8+ and CD4+ T cells obtained from blood. Relapsing-remitting disease, either stable or active, was present in the multiple sclerosis controls, who were treatment-naive patients. The receptor was isolated from a human donor with multiple sclerosis. Sequenced material: CD8+ T cells from PBMCs. This rearrangement joins TRBV7-2 to TRBJ1-5; D call uncertain. CDR3 residues: CASSNREVPQHF. The CDR3 DNA follows: TGTGCCAGCAGCAACCGGGAGGTGCCCCAGCATTTT. Based on the CDR3 plus reference TRBV7-2 and TRBJ1-5, the full variable domain is GAGVSQSPSNKVTEKGKDVELRCDPISGHTALYWYRQSLGQGLEFLIYFQGNSAPDKSGLPSDRFSAERTGGSVSTLTIQRTQQEDSAVYLCASSNREVPQHFGDGTRLSIL.